This T cell receptor beta chain was captured by sequencing in a study of regulatory T cells in long-lasting Graves disease. Sequencing libraries for TCR beta were prepared with iRepertoire HTBI primers and Arm-PCR of CDR3 regions. TCRdb itself ran the multiplex PCR reads through MiXCR, one entry per CDR3 protein. Of more than 650,000 distinct CDR3 sequences in the sample, around 30% were seen once. The length of the CDR3 is 15 residues. With V trimmed by 7 bases and J by 2 bases, 10 bases remained unmatched. Many counts were recorded for this clonotype. Sample time point: persistent/refractory GD, antithyroid drugs over 5 years with positive TRAb. PBMC-derived RNA was used for the TCR library. Patients all came to the study from an endocrinology department in Xi'an, China.

The genes are TRBV12-3 or TRBV12-4 and TRBJ1-2, with 7 bases aligning to TRBD1. The sequenced sample was peripheral blood mononuclear cells (PBMCs), obtained when the disease was refractory, from a patient treated with antithyroid drugs. The TCR originated in a female donor with Graves disease. CDR3 nucleotides: TGTGCCAGCACCGATGGCGGGACAGCAAACTATGGCTACACCTTC. Translation: CASTDGGTANYGYTF.